This is a list of T cell receptor beta chains from one sample in a study of blood T cell repertoires in COVID-19. Clones were read by immunoSEQ multiplex PCR, and TCRdb kept only the in-frame ones, dropping some. Of 310,000 or so clones listed, 87% are singletons. Sequencing input: PBMCs or T cells enriched from blood (not recorded which). These receptor sequences come from a middle-aged woman who had recovered from COVID-19. Both conserved end residues are part of each CDR3. The D gene is left open where the match is weak. The listing skips clone size in some rows; elsewhere it reads once, few, many or a size class.

TGTGCCAGCAGTGGGGCGGGAGGGGGGAACATTCAGTACTTC	CASSGAGGGNIQYF	NA	TRBV2	TRBJ2-4	TRBD2
TGTGCCAGCAGCCCGCCCGGGGGACTCCCTCCTCCCGAGCAGTACTTC	CASSPPGGLPPPEQYF	NA	TRBV28	TRBJ2-7	NA
TGTGCCAGCAGTGACGGGCAGGGAGGGAATCAGCCCCAGCATTTT	CASSDGQGGNQPQHF	few	TRBV6-1	TRBJ1-5	NA
TGTGCCAGCAGTGTTGCCTTAAGGAGCTCCTACAATGAGCAGTTCTTC	CASSVALRSSYNEQFF	NA	TRBV2	TRBJ2-1	NA
TGTGCCAGCAGCCCTAGGACAGGGGGCATCTTTGGCTACACCTTC	CASSPRTGGIFGYTF	NA	TRBV5-4	TRBJ1-2	TRBD1
TGTGCCAGCAGTACCCCTGGCGGGAGTTTAGTTTTT	CASSTPGGSLVF	NA	TRBV6-2/TRBV6-3	TRBJ2-2	TRBD2
TGTGCCAGCAGTTTAGTCTCGAGGACTAGCGGGGGGGTCAATGAGCAGTTCTTC	CASSLVSRTSGGVNEQFF	once	TRBV27	TRBJ2-1	TRBD2
TGCGCCAGCAACGAACTAGCGGGAGGCACAGATACGCAGTATTTT	CASNELAGGTDTQYF	once	TRBV5-1	TRBJ2-3	TRBD2
TGTGCCATCAGTGAGTCCGGGTTCGGTGAAGCTTTCTTT	CAISESGFGEAFF	once	TRBV10-3	TRBJ1-1	NA
TGTGCCAGCAGCCCGATGGACCGGGAGCGGAACACTGAAGCTTTCTTT	CASSPMDRERNTEAFF	NA	TRBV13	TRBJ1-1	NA
TGTGCCAGCAGTGAATTCCGGGGAGCGGGAGGACCAGATACGCAGTATTTT	CASSEFRGAGGPDTQYF	NA	TRBV25-1	TRBJ2-3	TRBD2
TGTGCCAGCAGCACCGACCACTTCAGGGGGCGTTTGACCGGGGAGCTGTTTTTT	CASSTDHFRGRLTGELFF	NA	TRBV7-2	TRBJ2-2	TRBD1
TGTGCCAGCAGCCGGCGGCGCGGAGACCTACCCCGGGACCAGTACTTC	CASSRRRGDLPRDQYF	NA	TRBV7-2	TRBJ2-5	NA
TGCGCCAGCAGCCTCCGGACTAGCGTGGAGACCCAGTACTTC	CASSLRTSVETQYF	NA	TRBV5-1	TRBJ2-5	TRBD2
TGTGCCAGCTCACCACGGGTCCCAAAGGGGCGCACAGATACGCAGTATTTT	CASSPRVPKGRTDTQYF	NA	TRBV18	TRBJ2-3	NA
TGTGCCAGTAGTACCAGACAGGGACTGAATCAGCCCCAGCATTTT	CASSTRQGLNQPQHF	NA	TRBV19	TRBJ1-5	TRBD1
TGTGCCAGCAGTGTAGGGACTAGCGGGAGGTTAGACGAGCAGTTCTTC	CASSVGTSGRLDEQFF	few	TRBV2	TRBJ2-1	TRBD2
TGTGCCAGCAGTCCCAACAGCGGAAACACCATATATTTT	CASSPNSGNTIYF	NA	TRBV2	TRBJ1-3	NA
TGTGCCAGCAGCTCGGGGGGCCCGAACACCGGGGAGCTGTTTTTT	CASSSGGPNTGELFF	NA	TRBV5-4	TRBJ2-2	NA
TGTGCCAGCAGCTCCGGACAGGGGGGGGAAAAACTGTTTTTT	CASSSGQGGEKLFF	NA	TRBV11-2	TRBJ1-4	TRBD1
TGTGCCAGCAGCTTTAGCGGGGCCACAGATACGCAGTATTTT	CASSFSGATDTQYF	NA	TRBV7-9	TRBJ2-3	TRBD2
TGCGCCAGCAGCCAAGATGCCGCTAGCGGGAGAGGTAATGAGCAGTTCTTC	CASSQDAASGRGNEQFF	NA	TRBV4-1	TRBJ2-1	TRBD2